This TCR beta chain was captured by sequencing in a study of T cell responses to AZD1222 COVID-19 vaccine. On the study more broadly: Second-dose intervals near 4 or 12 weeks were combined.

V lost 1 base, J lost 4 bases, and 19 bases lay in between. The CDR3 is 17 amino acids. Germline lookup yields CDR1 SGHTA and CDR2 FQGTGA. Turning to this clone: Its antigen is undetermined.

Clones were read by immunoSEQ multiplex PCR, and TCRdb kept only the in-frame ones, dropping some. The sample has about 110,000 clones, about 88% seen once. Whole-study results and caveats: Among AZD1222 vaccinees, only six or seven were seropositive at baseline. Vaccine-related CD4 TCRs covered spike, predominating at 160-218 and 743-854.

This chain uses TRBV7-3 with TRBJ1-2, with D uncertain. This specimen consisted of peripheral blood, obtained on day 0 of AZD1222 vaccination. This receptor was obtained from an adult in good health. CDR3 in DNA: TGTGCCAGCAGCTTAAACCCGACAAGAGGTAAAGGCTATGGCTACACCTTC. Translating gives CASSLNPTRGKGYGYTF. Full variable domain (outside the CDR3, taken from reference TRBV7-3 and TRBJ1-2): GAGVSQTPSNKVTEKGKYVELRCDPISGHTALYWYRQSLGQGPEFLIYFQGTGAADDSGLPNDRFFAVRPEGSVSTLKIQRTERGDSAVYLCASSLNPTRGKGYGYTFGSGTRLTVV.